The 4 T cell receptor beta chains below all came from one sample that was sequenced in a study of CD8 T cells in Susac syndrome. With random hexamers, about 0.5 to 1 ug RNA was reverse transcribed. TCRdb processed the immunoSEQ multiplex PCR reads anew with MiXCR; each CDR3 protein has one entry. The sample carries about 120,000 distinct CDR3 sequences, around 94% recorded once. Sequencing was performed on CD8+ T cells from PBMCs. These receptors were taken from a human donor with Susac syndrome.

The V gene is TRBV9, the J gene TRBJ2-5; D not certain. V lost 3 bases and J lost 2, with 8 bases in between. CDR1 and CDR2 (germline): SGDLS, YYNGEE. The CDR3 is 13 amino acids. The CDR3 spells CASSAGEQETQYF. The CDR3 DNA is TGTGCCAGCAGCGCGGGTGAACAAGAGACCCAGTACTTC. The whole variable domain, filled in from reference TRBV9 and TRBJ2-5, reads DSGVTQTPKHLITATGQRVTLRCSPRSGDLSVYWYQQSLDQGLQFLIQYYNGEERAKGNILERFSAQQFPDLHSELNLSSLELGDSALYFCASSAGEQETQYFGPGTRLLVL.

As DNA, the CDR3 is TGTGCCAGTAGTAGTACCGACCAGGGTTACATTCAGTACTTC. This gives the protein CASSSTDQGYIQYF. The chain uses TRBV19 and TRBJ2-4; perhaps TRBD1 as D (5 bases). The CDR3 length is 14 residues. Germline V CDR1 and CDR2: LNHDA, SQIVND (reference sequence). The V and J ends lost 4 bases and 8 bases respectively, with 15 bases between them.

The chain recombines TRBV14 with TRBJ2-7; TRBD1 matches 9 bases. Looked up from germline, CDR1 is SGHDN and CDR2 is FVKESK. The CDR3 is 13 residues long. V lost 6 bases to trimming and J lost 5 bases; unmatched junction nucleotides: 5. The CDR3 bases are TGTGCCAGCAGGGGACAGGGTTTCGACGAGCAGTACTTC. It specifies CASRGQGFDEQYF.

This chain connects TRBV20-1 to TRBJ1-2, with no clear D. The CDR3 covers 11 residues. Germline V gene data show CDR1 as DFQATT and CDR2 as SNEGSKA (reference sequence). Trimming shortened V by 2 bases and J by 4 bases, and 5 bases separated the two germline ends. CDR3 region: CSARRGYGYTF. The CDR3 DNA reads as TGCAGTGCTAGACGAGGCTATGGCTACACCTTC.